This T cell receptor beta chain was sequenced during a study of CD8 T cells in ankylosing spondylitis. Remarks on this clonotype: Its antigen remains unknown.

CDR1 and CDR2 (germline): ENHRY, SYGVKD. Trimming removed 2 bases from V and 2 bases from J; junction bases left unmatched: 5. This CDR3 contains 16 residues. From the 5' RACE reads, TCRdb called clonotypes with MiXCR, one entry per CDR3 protein. The sample holds roughly 490,000 distinct CDR3 sequences, about 5.2% seen once. Study findings and constraints: For ankylosing spondylitis blood, a TCR beta motif of 7 or 8 highly homologous variants appeared characteristic. CD8+ disease-linked clones were present at relatively low frequencies in blood.

The sample was blood, either unsorted or a sorted T cell fraction (not recorded which). This chain uses TRBV10-3 with TRBJ2-3, with 9 bases aligning to TRBD2. This TCR was sampled from a male donor with ankylosing spondylitis. In DNA form, the CDR3 reads TGTGCCATCAGTGAGAGGGCGGGAGGGGACACAGATACGCAGTATTTT. It specifies CAISERAGGDTDTQYF.